These 21 T cell receptor beta chains were all obtained from the same sample, sequenced in a study of radiotherapy plus CTLA-4 blockade in lung cancer. Some clones are missing from TCRdb's copy, which holds only in-frame ones; the method was immunoSEQ multiplex PCR. The table shows approximately 72,000 clones, with roughly 78% occurring only once. The source material was peripheral blood, sampled from a patient treated with radiotherapy plus ipilimumab. The receptor set was obtained from a human donor with non-small cell lung cancer who had a complete response to radiotherapy plus ipilimumab.

The chain joins TRBV9 to TRBJ2-7; D is possibly TRBD2 (5 bases). V lost 0 bases and J lost 5, with 9 bases in between. Germline V lookup: CDR1 SGDLS, CDR2 YYNGEE. The CDR3 sequence is 13 residues long. Here the CDR3 reads CASSVASGNEQYF. The CDR3 DNA follows: TGTGCCAGCAGCGTAGCGTCGGGGAACGAGCAGTACTTC.

The chain has TRBV29-1 and TRBJ1-1, with D possibly matching TRBD1 (5 bases). The CDR3 is 12 residues long. V was pared by 6 bases and J by 6 bases, with 14 bases between. Germline CDR1 SQVTM, CDR2 ANQGSEA. This CDR3 reads CSVLRDGSEAFF. CDR3 nucleotides: TGCAGCGTCCTCCGGGACGGATCTGAAGCTTTCTTT. The full variable domain, its missing parts supplied by reference TRBV29-1 and TRBJ1-1, is SAVISQKPSRDICQRGTSLTIQCQVDSQVTMMFWYRQQPGQSLTLIATANQGSEATYESGFVIDKFPISRPNLTFSTLTVSNMSPEDSSIYLCSVLRDGSEAFFGQGTRLTVV.

The chain couples TRBV5-4 to TRBJ1-1, with D possibly being TRBD1 (5 bases). The CDR3 runs to 14 residues. From germline, CDR1 is SGHNT and CDR2 YYREEE (reference sequence). The V end was cut by 2 bases, the J end by 3 bases, with 11 bases between. The CDR3, as DNA: TGTGCCAGCAGCTTTCAGGGTAGGGACACTGAAGCTTTCTTT. It yields the protein CASSFQGRDTEAFF.

V gene TRBV30 combines with J gene TRBJ1-3; D may be TRBD1 (6 bases). V was pared by 0 bases and J by 1 base, with 16 bases between. There are 17 residues in the CDR3. Germline CDR1 is GTSNPN and CDR2 is SVGIG (reference sequence). CDR3 nucleotides: TGTGCCTGGAGTGTGGGGGGGGCTAAACGGTCTGGAAACACCATATATTTT. It specifies CAWSVGGAKRSGNTIYF.

The chain employs TRBV30 and TRBJ1-2, with D unclear. CDR3 length: 15 residues. Trimming removed 0 bases from V and 4 bases from J, with 15 bases in between. Germline V gene sequence: CDR1 GTSNPN, CDR2 SVGIG (reference sequence). The CDR3, as DNA: TGTGCCTGGAGTGTAGGCCGGCAGGCCGGCTATGGCTACACCTTC. Protein product: CAWSVGRQAGYGYTF.

The rearrangement links TRBV5-5 to TRBJ1-2; perhaps TRBD1 as D (5 bases). V lost 3 bases and J 4 bases, leaving 16 bases between the germline ends. Per germline, CDR1 SGHKS and CDR2 YYEKEE (reference sequence). The CDR3 extends over 15 amino acids. This CDR3 is CASSSPGREFYGYTF. In nucleotides, the CDR3 is TGTGCCAGCAGCTCCCCGGGACGCGAATTCTATGGCTACACCTTC. Filled out from reference TRBV5-5 and TRBJ1-2, the complete variable domain reads DAGVTQSPTHLIKTRGQQVTLRCSPISGHKSVSWYQQVLGQGPQFIFQYYEKEERGRGNFPDRFSARQFPNYSSELNVNALLLGDSALYLCASSSPGREFYGYTFGSGTRLTVV.

In its sample, this clone was seen a few times. V gene TRBV7-2 combines with J gene TRBJ1-2, with a possible D match to TRBD1 (5 bases). CDR3 length equals 13 residues. Germline loops: CDR1 SGHTA, CDR2 FQGNSA. Deletions cut 4 bases from V and 8 bases from J, with 14 bases between. The CDR3 spells CASSYDSQLGYTF. The CDR3 DNA sequence: TGTGCCAGCAGCTACGACAGCCAGCTGGGCTACACCTTC.

V and J are TRBV7-2 and TRBJ1-2; 8 bases are a match to TRBD1. V dropped 4 bases and J dropped 2; count of bases not matched to a gene: 6. The V gene's germline CDR1 is SGHTA and CDR2 FQGNSA. This CDR3 has 15 amino acids. In DNA, the CDR3 is TGTGCCAGCAGCTACGCCGGGACAGGCAACTATGGCTACACCTTC. It codes for CASSYAGTGNYGYTF. Complete variable domain (other parts from reference TRBV7-2 and TRBJ1-2): GAGVSQSPSNKVTEKGKDVELRCDPISGHTALYWYRQSLGQGLEFLIYFQGNSAPDKSGLPSDRFSAERTGGSVSTLTIQRTQQEDSAVYLCASSYAGTGNYGYTFGSGTRLTVV.

The rearrangement uses TRBV18 and TRBJ2-3, with D perhaps given as TRBD1 or TRBD2 (6 bases each). V lost 3 bases to trimming and J lost 2 bases, with 12 bases between them. The CDR3 has 15 residues. CDR1 and CDR2 from the germline V gene are KGHSH and LQKENI. CDR3 sequence (DNA): TGTGCCAGCTCACCGGAGGGGGACTTCACAGATACGCAGTATTTT. Its protein product is CASSPEGDFTDTQYF.

The V and J genes are TRBV4-1 and TRBJ1-1; 7 nucleotides align to TRBD1. This CDR3 has 17 residues. V lost 0 bases and J lost 4; bases outside the gene matches: 11. Per germline, CDR1 MGHRA and CDR2 YSYEKL. The CDR3 here is CASSQDPRQGRRTEAFF. CDR3 DNA sequence: TGCGCCAGCAGCCAAGATCCTCGACAGGGTAGGCGCACTGAAGCTTTCTTT.

The rearrangement joins TRBV27 to TRBJ2-7, with D possibly being TRBD1 (6 bases). V was clipped by 8 bases and J by 5 bases, with 22 bases between them. The CDR3 spans 15 residues. Germline CDR1 is MNHEY and CDR2 is SMNVEV (reference sequence). CDR3 nucleotides: TGTGCCAGCTCCTCAACCGGGGCAGGGGACCACGAGCAGTACTTC. The encoded protein is CASSSTGAGDHEQYF.

The chain has TRBV19 and TRBJ2-4; a weak D match, TRBD2 (5 bases). Trimming removed 2 bases from V and 3 bases from J, with 14 bases in between. The CDR3 is 16 residues long. Germline V gives CDR1 LNHDA, CDR2 SQIVND (reference sequence). The CDR3: CASSIRAGSNKNIQYF. CDR3 coding DNA: TGTGCCAGTAGTATAAGGGCGGGTTCGAACAAAAACATTCAGTACTTC.

The CDR3 reads CASSSRNPTSGNEQFF. Here the CDR3 DNA reads TGTGCCAGCAGCTCCCGAAACCCGACTAGCGGGAATGAGCAGTTCTTC. The V and J genes are TRBV7-8 and TRBJ2-1; TRBD2 matches at 10 bases. Germline CDR1 SGHVS, CDR2 FQNEAQ. The CDR3 runs to 16 residues. V lost 4 bases and J lost 7; bases outside the gene matches: 10.

The chain couples TRBV19 to TRBJ1-2; maybe TRBD1 (6 bases). This CDR3 is built from 14 residues. Looked up from germline, CDR1 is LNHDA and CDR2 is SQIVND (reference sequence). V lost 2 bases to trimming and J lost 8 bases, with 15 bases between them. CDR3 protein: CASSIQQGRGGYTF. In DNA form, the CDR3 reads TGTGCCAGTAGTATACAACAGGGTAGAGGCGGCTACACCTTC.

The chain uses TRBV18 and TRBJ1-5; TRBD1 aligns across 7 bases. Germline V lookup: CDR1 KGHSH, CDR2 LQKENI. The V gene end was trimmed by 6 bases and the J gene end by 7 bases; junction bases not matched to a gene: 9. This CDR3 region has 14 residues. In DNA, the CDR3 is TGTGCCAGCTCCGGGGGACAGCAAAAACAGCCCCAGCATTTT. This encodes CASSGGQQKQPQHF. The full variable domain, in which reference TRBV18 and TRBJ1-5 provide the parts outside the CDR3, is NAGVMQNPRHLVRRRGQEARLRCSPMKGHSHVYWYRQLPEEGLKFMVYLQKENIIDESGMPKERFSAEFPKEGPSILRIQQVVRGDSAAYFCASSGGQQKQPQHFGDGTRLSIL.

This chain links TRBV7-2 with TRBJ1-5; a possible D gene is TRBD1 (6 bases). V dropped 3 bases and J dropped 4 bases, with 10 bases sitting between them. CDR1 is SGHTA and CDR2 is FQGNSA in the germline V gene. This CDR3 has 14 amino acids. The CDR3 region has the DNA TGTGCCAGCAGCTTGCTAGGGGGGAATCAGCCCCAGCATTTT. It translates to CASSLLGGNQPQHF.

Concerning this clone: The sample contains more than one DNA sequence encoding this CDR3. As DNA, the CDR3 is TGTGCCAGTAGTATCGTGGGCCGGAATAATCAGCCCCAGCATTTT. Its translation is CASSIVGRNNQPQHF. V is TRBV19 and J is TRBJ1-5, with D unresolved. Germline V gene sequence: CDR1 LNHDA, CDR2 SQIVND (reference sequence). The V gene lost 3 bases and the J gene lost 4 bases, with 13 bases spanning the gap. This CDR3 has 15 amino acids.

The chain uses TRBV29-1 and TRBJ2-2, with D unresolved. Germline CDR1 SQVTM, CDR2 ANQGSEA. This CDR3 has 11 residues. Trimming took off 8 bases at V and 1 base at J, with 5 bases between the two ends. This CDR3 is CSIGNTGELFF. CDR3 DNA sequence: TGCAGCATCGGGAACACCGGGGAGCTGTTTTTT.

The chain links TRBV2 to TRBJ2-2; TRBD2 agrees at 12 bases. CDR3 length equals 20 residues. Germline V gives CDR1 SNHLY, CDR2 FYNNEI. J gave up 6 bases and V 2 bases, and 16 bases lay outside the gene matches. The CDR3 loop is CASSENRWRLAGARAGELFF. CDR3 bases: TGTGCCAGCAGTGAAAATAGATGGAGACTAGCGGGAGCACGCGCCGGGGAGCTGTTTTTT.

The J gene is TRBJ1-4, the V gene TRBV5-6; 12 nucleotides line up with TRBD1. The CDR3 spans 16 residues. Losses at the gene ends were 3 bases for V and 8 bases for J; bases not matched to a gene: 8. Germline CDR1 SGHDT, CDR2 YYEEEE. The CDR3 nucleotides are TGTGCCAGCAGCTCGGGGACAGGGGGCGTAGGGGAAAAACTGTTTTTT. Encoded protein: CASSSGTGGVGEKLFF.

The rearrangement links TRBV2 to TRBJ1-6, with TRBD1 matching 7 bases. The CDR3 sequence is 15 residues long. The germline V gene encodes CDR1 SNHLY and CDR2 FYNNEI. V lost 4 bases and J lost 3; bases outside the gene matches: 3. The CDR3 region is CASSAGTVYNSPLHF. The CDR3 bases are TGTGCCAGCAGTGCGGGGACAGTCTATAATTCACCCCTCCACTTT.